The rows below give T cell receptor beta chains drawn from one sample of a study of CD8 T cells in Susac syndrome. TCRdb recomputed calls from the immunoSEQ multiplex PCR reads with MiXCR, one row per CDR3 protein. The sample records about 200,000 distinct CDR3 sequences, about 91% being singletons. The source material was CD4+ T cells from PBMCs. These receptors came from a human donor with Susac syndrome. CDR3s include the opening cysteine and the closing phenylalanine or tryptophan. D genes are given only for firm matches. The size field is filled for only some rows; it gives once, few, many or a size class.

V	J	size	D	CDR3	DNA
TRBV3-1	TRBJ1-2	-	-	CASSQGRANYGYTF	TGTGCCAGCAGCCAAGGTCGGGCTAACTATGGCTACACCTTC
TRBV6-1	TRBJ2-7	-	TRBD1	CASSQVSGTGGSEQYF	TGTGCCAGCAGCCAGGTTTCCGGGACAGGGGGATCCGAGCAGTACTTC
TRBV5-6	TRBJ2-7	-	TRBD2	CASSRIAGIPSVQYF	TGTGCCAGCAGCCGAATAGCGGGAATTCCTAGTGTGCAGTACTTC
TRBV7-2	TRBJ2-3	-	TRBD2	CASERGTHTDTQYF	TGTGCCAGCGAGCGGGGGACTCACACAGATACGCAGTATTTT
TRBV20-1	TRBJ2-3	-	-	CSARRIGTDTQYF	TGCAGTGCTAGACGGATAGGGACAGATACGCAGTATTTT
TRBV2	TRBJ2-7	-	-	CASSDYLDEQYF	TGTGCCAGCAGTGACTACCTAGACGAGCAGTACTTC
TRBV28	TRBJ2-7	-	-	CASNSPGQPYEQYF	TGTGCCAGCAACTCTCCGGGACAACCATACGAGCAGTACTTC
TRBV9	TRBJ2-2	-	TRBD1	CASSKQGATGELFF	TGTGCCAGCAGCAAACAGGGGGCCACCGGGGAGCTGTTTTTT
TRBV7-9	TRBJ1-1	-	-	CASNPDVRNTEAFF	TGTGCCAGCAACCCTGACGTGAGGAACACTGAAGCTTTCTTT
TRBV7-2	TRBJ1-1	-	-	CASSSITGNTEAFF	TGTGCCAGCAGCTCCATTACAGGGAACACTGAAGCTTTCTTT
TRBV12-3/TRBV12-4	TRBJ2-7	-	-	CASSLELKYEQYF	TGTGCCAGCAGTTTAGAACTGAAGTACGAGCAGTACTTC
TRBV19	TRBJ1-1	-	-	CASRDSYNSEAFF	TGTGCCAGTAGGGACAGTTACAATTCTGAAGCTTTCTTT
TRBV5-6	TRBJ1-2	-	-	CASSRTVYGYTF	TGTGCCAGCAGCCGGACAGTCTATGGCTACACCTTC
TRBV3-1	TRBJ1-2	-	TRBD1	CASTPTGGEYGYTF	TGTGCCAGCACCCCGACAGGGGGAGAATATGGCTACACCTTC
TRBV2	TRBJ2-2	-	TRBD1	CASLQGTNTGELFF	TGTGCCAGCCTACAGGGGACAAACACCGGGGAGCTGTTTTTT
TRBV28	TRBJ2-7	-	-	CASTLSTYEQYF	TGTGCCAGCACTTTGAGTACCTACGAGCAGTACTTC
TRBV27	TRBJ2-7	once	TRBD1	CASSTGQPGEQYF	TGTGCCAGCAGCACGGGACAGCCGGGCGAGCAGTACTTC
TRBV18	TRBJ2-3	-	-	CASSPPGSRTDTQYF	TGTGCCAGCTCACCACCGGGCAGTCGCACAGATACGCAGTATTTT
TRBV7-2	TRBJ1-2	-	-	CASSWTVTNYGYTF	TGTGCCAGCAGCTGGACAGTTACTAACTATGGCTACACCTTC
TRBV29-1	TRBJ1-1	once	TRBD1	CSVGQGARTEAFF	TGCAGCGTTGGACAGGGGGCGCGAACTGAAGCTTTCTTT
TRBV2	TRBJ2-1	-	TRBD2	CASSVGLAGVDEQFF	TGTGCCAGCAGTGTTGGGCTAGCGGGGGTAGATGAGCAGTTCTTC
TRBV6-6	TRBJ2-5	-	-	CASTPNAAETQYF	TGTGCCAGCACCCCGAACGCAGCTGAGACCCAGTACTTC
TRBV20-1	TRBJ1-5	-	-	CSAWGLRREISNQPQHF	TGCAGTGCCTGGGGACTCCGGAGAGAGATAAGCAATCAGCCCCAGCATTTT
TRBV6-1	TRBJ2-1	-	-	CASGVAGATSYNEQFF	TGTGCCAGCGGTGTGGCGGGCGCTACCTCCTACAATGAGCAGTTCTTC
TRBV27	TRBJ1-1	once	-	CASSFGGLEGTEAFF	TGTGCCAGCAGTTTTGGGGGGCTGGAAGGCACTGAAGCTTTCTTT
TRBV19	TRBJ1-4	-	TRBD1	CASSSGDRGPYNEKLFF	TGTGCCAGTAGTAGCGGGGACAGGGGGCCTTATAATGAAAAACTGTTTTTT
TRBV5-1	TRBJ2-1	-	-	CASSLSGYYYNEQFF	TGCGCCAGCAGCTTATCAGGGTATTACTACAATGAGCAGTTCTTC
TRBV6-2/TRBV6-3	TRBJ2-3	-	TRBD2	CASSYPLAGRWDTQYF	TGTGCCAGCAGTTACCCCCTAGCGGGGCGTTGGGATACGCAGTATTTT
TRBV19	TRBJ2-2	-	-	CASRAASAMNTGELFF	TGTGCCAGTAGAGCCGCTAGCGCGATGAACACCGGGGAGCTGTTTTTT
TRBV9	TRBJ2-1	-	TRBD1	CASSRSGGQGLNEQFF	TGTGCCAGCAGCCGTTCAGGAGGACAGGGTCTCAATGAGCAGTTCTTC
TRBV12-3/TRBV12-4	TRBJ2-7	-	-	CASSRAGLLLSYEQYF	TGTGCCAGCAGTAGAGCAGGACTACTCCTCTCCTACGAGCAGTACTTC
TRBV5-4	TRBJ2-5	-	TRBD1	CASSPTTGGIGETQYF	TGTGCCAGCAGCCCGACGACAGGGGGTATTGGCGAGACCCAGTACTTC